The clone carrying this T cell receptor (beta chain) was counted only a few times. The data were taken from a study of T cells in Graves' hyperthyroidism and ophthalmopathy. Researchers amplified the TCR beta CDR3 regions from RNA transcripts. The HTBI primer set was used in a first-round RT-PCR of the TCR CDR3. TCRdb used MiXCR to reprocess the multiplex PCR reads, holding one entry per CDR3 protein. The profile shows about 360,000 distinct CDR3 sequences, roughly 12% of them singletons. The V end was cut by 2 bases, the J end by 4 bases, with 23 bases between. The germline V gene encodes CDR1 DFQATT and CDR2 SNEGSKA (reference sequence). The CDR3 sequence is 17 residues long.

The chain employs TRBV20-1 and TRBJ1-2; tentatively, D is TRBD1 (5 bases). The receptor's source is a man aged 25-45 years with Graves' hyperthyroidism that later progressed to Graves' ophthalmopathy. Specimen: blood. As DNA, the CDR3 is TGCAGTGCTAGATCCCCAGCCCAAGGGGCACAAGTCTATGGCTACACCTTC. This encodes CSARSPAQGAQVYGYTF.